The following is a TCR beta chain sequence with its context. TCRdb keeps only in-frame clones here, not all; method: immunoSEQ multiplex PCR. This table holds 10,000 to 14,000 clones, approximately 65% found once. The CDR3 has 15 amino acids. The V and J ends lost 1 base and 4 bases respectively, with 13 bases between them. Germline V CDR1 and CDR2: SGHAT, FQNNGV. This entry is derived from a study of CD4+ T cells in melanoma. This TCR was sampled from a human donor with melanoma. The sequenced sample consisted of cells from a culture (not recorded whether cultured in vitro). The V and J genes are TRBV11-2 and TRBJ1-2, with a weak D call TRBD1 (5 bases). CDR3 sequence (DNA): TGTGCCAGCAGCTTAGTCGGGACCGACCTCTATGGCTACACCTTC. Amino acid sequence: CASSLVGTDLYGYTF.